The rows below give T cell receptor beta chains drawn from one sample of a study of blood T cell repertoires in COVID-19. The table came from immunoSEQ multiplex PCR; TCRdb's copy has only in-frame clones and leaves some out. This table holds roughly 44,000 clones, over 85% found once. Sequenced sample: peripheral blood. The receptor source for this set is a man older than 75 with acute or convalescent COVID-19. Both conserved end residues are part of each CDR3. The order of the fields is V gene, J gene, D gene, clone size, CDR3 DNA, CDR3 protein. A D gene is named only where the DNA matches it firmly. Clone size appears in some rows only: once, few, many, or a class for an expanded clone.

v_call: TRBV7-9
j_call: TRBJ1-1
d_call: TRBD1
clone_size: NA
cdr3_nt: TGTGCCAGCAGCCAGAGGAGGGGACAGATGAACACTGAAGCTTTCTTT
cdr3_aa: CASSQRRGQMNTEAFF

v_call: TRBV19
j_call: TRBJ1-2
d_call: NA
clone_size: NA
cdr3_nt: TGTGCCAGTAGTATATGGAGTTCTGGCTACACCTTC
cdr3_aa: CASSIWSSGYTF

v_call: TRBV6-5
j_call: TRBJ2-6
d_call: TRBD2
clone_size: NA
cdr3_nt: TGTGCCAGCAGTTCCGGACTAGGCTCTGGGGCCAACGTCCTGACTTTC
cdr3_aa: CASSSGLGSGANVLTF

v_call: TRBV9
j_call: TRBJ1-1
d_call: NA
clone_size: once
cdr3_nt: TGTGCCAGCAGCGTAGATCCGACAGTGAACACTGAAGCTTTCTTT
cdr3_aa: CASSVDPTVNTEAFF

v_call: TRBV18
j_call: TRBJ1-3
d_call: NA
clone_size: NA
cdr3_nt: TGTGCCACCACAGGGTCCGGAAACACCATATATTTT
cdr3_aa: CATTGSGNTIYF

v_call: TRBV30
j_call: TRBJ1-6
d_call: NA
clone_size: once
cdr3_nt: TGTGCCTGGACCTCTCTACTCAGGGAGGGTAATTCACCCCTCCACTTT
cdr3_aa: CAWTSLLREGNSPLHF

v_call: TRBV6-5
j_call: TRBJ1-6
d_call: TRBD1
clone_size: NA
cdr3_nt: TGTGCCAGCAGTTACCCCGGACAGGGGGACTCACCCCTCCACTTT
cdr3_aa: CASSYPGQGDSPLHF

v_call: TRBV11-2
j_call: TRBJ2-5
d_call: NA
clone_size: NA
cdr3_nt: TGTGCCAGCAGCTCACGACGCGGGCAAGAGACCCAGTACTTC
cdr3_aa: CASSSRRGQETQYF

v_call: TRBV3-1/TRBV3-2
j_call: TRBJ2-7
d_call: NA
clone_size: NA
cdr3_nt: TGTGCCAGCAGCCCGGGGACTCGGGCCTCCTACGAGCAGTACTTC
cdr3_aa: CASSPGTRASYEQYF

v_call: TRBV27
j_call: TRBJ1-1
d_call: NA
clone_size: NA
cdr3_nt: TGTGCCAGCAGTTTATTCCGGGAAACTGAAGCTTTCTTT
cdr3_aa: CASSLFRETEAFF

v_call: TRBV3-1/TRBV3-2
j_call: TRBJ2-3
d_call: TRBD2
clone_size: NA
cdr3_nt: TGTGCCAGCAGCCAATACCTAGCGGGGGCTAGCACAGATACGCAGTATTTT
cdr3_aa: CASSQYLAGASTDTQYF

v_call: TRBV7-9
j_call: TRBJ1-2
d_call: TRBD1
clone_size: NA
cdr3_nt: TGTGCCAGCAGCACCGGACAGGGGGCTTACTATGGCTACACCTTC
cdr3_aa: CASSTGQGAYYGYTF

v_call: TRBV5-6
j_call: TRBJ2-5
d_call: NA
clone_size: NA
cdr3_nt: TGTGCCAGCAAGGGAGAACAGGGAGAAAGGGAGACCCAGTACTTC
cdr3_aa: CASKGEQGERETQYF

v_call: TRBV7-7
j_call: TRBJ2-5
d_call: TRBD1
clone_size: NA
cdr3_nt: TGTGCCAGCTCTGACAGGGGATCCCAAGAGACCCAGTACTTC
cdr3_aa: CASSDRGSQETQYF

v_call: TRBV5-1
j_call: TRBJ2-5
d_call: NA
clone_size: NA
cdr3_nt: TGCGCCAGCAGCTTTGGTAGCCCCTGGAGAGAGACCCAGTACTTC
cdr3_aa: CASSFGSPWRETQYF

v_call: TRBV18
j_call: TRBJ1-1
d_call: NA
clone_size: NA
cdr3_nt: TGTGCCAGCCCCTCTGAAGCTTTCTTT
cdr3_aa: CASPSEAFF

v_call: TRBV7-9
j_call: TRBJ1-4
d_call: NA
clone_size: NA
cdr3_nt: TGTGCCAGCAGCGCAGACATGGCTAATGAAAAACTGTTTTTT
cdr3_aa: CASSADMANEKLFF

v_call: TRBV6-1
j_call: TRBJ2-3
d_call: TRBD2
clone_size: NA
cdr3_nt: TGTGCCAGCAGTGAAACAACTAGCGGGGCCACAGATACGCAGTATTTT
cdr3_aa: CASSETTSGATDTQYF